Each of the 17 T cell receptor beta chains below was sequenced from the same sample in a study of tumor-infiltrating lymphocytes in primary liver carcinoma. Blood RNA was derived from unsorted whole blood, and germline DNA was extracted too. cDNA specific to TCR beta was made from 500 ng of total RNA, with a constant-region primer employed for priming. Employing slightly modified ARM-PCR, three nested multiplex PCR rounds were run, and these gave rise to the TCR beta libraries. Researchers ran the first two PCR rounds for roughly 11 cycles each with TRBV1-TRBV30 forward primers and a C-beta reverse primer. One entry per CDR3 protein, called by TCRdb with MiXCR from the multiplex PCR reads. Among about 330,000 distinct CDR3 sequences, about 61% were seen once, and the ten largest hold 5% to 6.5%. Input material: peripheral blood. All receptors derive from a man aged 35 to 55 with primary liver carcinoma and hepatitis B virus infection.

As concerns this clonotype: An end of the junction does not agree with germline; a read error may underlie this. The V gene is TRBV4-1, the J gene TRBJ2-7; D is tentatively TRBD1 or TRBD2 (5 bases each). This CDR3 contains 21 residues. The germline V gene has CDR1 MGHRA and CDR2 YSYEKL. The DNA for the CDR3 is TGCGCCAGCAGCCAAGTAGGTAATGGGGGAACTGGCTGGAGGCAACCCTACGAGCAATACTTC. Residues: CASSQVGNGGTGWRQPYEQYF.

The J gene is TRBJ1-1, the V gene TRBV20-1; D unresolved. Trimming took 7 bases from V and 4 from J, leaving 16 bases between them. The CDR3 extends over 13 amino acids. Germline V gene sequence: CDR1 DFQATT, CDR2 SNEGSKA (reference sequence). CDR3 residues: CSVLRGSSTEAFF. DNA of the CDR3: TGCAGTGTTTTGAGAGGGAGTTCCACTGAAGCTTTCTTT.

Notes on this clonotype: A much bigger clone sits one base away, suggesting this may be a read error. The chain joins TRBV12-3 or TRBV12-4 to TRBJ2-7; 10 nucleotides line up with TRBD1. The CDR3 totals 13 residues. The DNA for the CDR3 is TGTGACAGCATGGGACAGGGGTTCTACGAGCAGTACTTC. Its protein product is CDSMGQGFYEQYF.

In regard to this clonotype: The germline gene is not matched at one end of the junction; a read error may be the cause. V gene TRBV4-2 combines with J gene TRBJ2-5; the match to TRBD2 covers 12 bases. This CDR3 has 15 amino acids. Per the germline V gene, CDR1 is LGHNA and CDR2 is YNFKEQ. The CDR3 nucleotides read TGTGCCTGCAGAAAGCTAGCGGGAGGGCCGGGGACCCATTACTTC. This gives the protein CACRKLAGGPGTHYF.

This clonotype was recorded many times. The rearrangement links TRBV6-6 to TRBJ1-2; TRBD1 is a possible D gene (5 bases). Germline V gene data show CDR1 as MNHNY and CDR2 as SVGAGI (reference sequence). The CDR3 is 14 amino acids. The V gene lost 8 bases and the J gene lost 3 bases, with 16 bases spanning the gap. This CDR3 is CASRRRDGDYGYTF. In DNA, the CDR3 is TGTGCCAGCCGAAGGCGGGACGGGGACTATGGCTACACCTTC.

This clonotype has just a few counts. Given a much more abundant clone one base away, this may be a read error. This chain's CDR3 is CASSLGDRETEAFF. CDR3 nucleotide sequence: TGTGCCAGCAGTTTGGGGGACAGGGAAACTGAAGCTTTCTTT. The chain uses TRBV12-3 or TRBV12-4 and TRBJ1-1; TRBD1 matches 9 bases. The CDR3 sequence is 14 residues long. Germline trimming cut 3 bases from V and 5 bases from J; bases unmatched to any gene: 4.

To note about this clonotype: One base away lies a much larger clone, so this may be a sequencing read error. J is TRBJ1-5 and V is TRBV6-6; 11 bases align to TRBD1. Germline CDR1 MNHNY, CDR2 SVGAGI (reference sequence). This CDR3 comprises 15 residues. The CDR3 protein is CASSWTGGGNQPHHF. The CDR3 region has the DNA TGTGCCAGCAGTTGGACAGGGGGCGGTAATCAGCCCCATCATTTT.

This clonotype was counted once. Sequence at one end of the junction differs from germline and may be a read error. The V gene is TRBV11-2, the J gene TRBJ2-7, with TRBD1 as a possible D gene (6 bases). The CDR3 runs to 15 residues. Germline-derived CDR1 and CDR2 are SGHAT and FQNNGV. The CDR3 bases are TGTTCCAGCAGTTTAGCTCCCCGGGACAACTACGAGCAGTACTTC. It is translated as CSSSLAPRDNYEQYF.

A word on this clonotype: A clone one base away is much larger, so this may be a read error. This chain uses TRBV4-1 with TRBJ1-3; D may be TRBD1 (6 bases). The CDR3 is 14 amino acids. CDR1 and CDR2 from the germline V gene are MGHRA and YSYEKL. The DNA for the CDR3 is TGCGCCAGCAGCCAAGGACAGGCTGGAATCACCATATATTTT. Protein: CASSQGQAGITIYF.

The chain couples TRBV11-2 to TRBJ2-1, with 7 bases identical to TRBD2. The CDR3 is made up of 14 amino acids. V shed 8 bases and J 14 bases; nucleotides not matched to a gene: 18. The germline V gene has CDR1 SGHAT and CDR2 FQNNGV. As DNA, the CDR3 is TGTGCCAGCGCCGCGATCCTAGCGGCTTACGAGGAGTTCTTC. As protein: CASAAILAAYEEFF.

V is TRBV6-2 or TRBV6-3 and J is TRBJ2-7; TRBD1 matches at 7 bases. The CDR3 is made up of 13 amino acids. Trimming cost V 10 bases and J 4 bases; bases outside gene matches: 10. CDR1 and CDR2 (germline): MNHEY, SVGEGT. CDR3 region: CAINYDRDYEQYF. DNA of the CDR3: TGTGCCATCAATTACGACAGGGATTACGAGCAGTACTTC.

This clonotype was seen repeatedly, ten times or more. The CDR3 DNA reads TGTGCCAGCAACGGCGGGAGCGGTGGCGGGGAGCTGTTTTTT. Translation: CASNGGSGGGELFF. The chain links TRBV6-1 to TRBJ2-2; TRBD2 aligns across 7 bases. V dropped 7 bases and J dropped 7; count of bases not matched to a gene: 9. Germline V CDR1 and CDR2: MNHNS, SASEGT. The CDR3 is 14 amino acids.

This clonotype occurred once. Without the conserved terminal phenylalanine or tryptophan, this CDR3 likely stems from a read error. This CDR3 is CANSSSYRAENTEAFL. In DNA form, the CDR3 reads TGTGCCAACAGCTCCTCCTACCGAGCAGAAAACACTGAAGCTTTCCTT. V is TRBV5-4 and J is TRBJ1-1; D unclear. In germline, CDR1 is SGHNT, CDR2 YYREEE (reference sequence). The CDR3 is 16 residues long.

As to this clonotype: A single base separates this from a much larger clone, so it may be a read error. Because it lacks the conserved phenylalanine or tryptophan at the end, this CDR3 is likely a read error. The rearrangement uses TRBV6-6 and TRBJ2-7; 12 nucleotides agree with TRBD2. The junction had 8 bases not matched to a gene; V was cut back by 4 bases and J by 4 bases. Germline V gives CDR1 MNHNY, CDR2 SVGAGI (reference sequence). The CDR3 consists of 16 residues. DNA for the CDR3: TGTGCCAGCAGTTCTCCCACTAGCGGGAGGTCGTACGAGCAGTACCTC. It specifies CASSSPTSGRSYEQYL.

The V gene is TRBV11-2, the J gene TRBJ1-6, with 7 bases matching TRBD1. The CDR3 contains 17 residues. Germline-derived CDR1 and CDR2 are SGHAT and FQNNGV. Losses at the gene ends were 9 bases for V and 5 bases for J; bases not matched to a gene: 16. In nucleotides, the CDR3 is TGTGCCAGTAGCCTAGGGTATGGACAGGCCCATAATTCACCCCTCCACTTT. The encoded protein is CASSLGYGQAHNSPLHF.

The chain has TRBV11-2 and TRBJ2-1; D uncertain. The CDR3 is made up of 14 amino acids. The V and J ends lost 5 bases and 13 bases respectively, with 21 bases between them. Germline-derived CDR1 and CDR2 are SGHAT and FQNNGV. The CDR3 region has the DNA TGTGCCAGCAGCCCTACGGATGGGTTGGGAATTCAGTTCTTC. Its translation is CASSPTDGLGIQFF.

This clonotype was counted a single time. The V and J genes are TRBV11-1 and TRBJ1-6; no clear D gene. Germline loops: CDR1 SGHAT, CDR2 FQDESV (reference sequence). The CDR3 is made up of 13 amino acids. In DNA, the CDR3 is TGTGTCGGCAGCTTTATCCGAGACGGGGCCCTCCACTTT. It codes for CVGSFIRDGALHF.